A single sample is the source of the 12 T cell receptor beta chains below, sequenced in a study of monozygotic twins with inflammatory bowel disease. TCRdb re-called the 5' RACE reads and shows each CDR3 protein once, DNA omitted. The listing contains about 380,000 distinct CDR3 sequences. What was sequenced was blood. The receptors were gathered from a human donor with ulcerative colitis or Crohn's disease, or a healthy co-twin of an affected twin (not recorded which).

The chain uses TRBV6-4 and TRBJ2-7; lacking DNA, the TRBD1 call made by TCRdb goes unchecked. The CDR3 covers 14 residues. The germline CDR1 and CDR2 sequences are MRHNA and SNTAGT. The chain's CDR3 is CASRLGEDSYEQYF.

The genes are TRBV5-4 and TRBJ2-1; TCRdb selects TRBD2, and the lack of DNA leaves this call unchecked. Germline values: CDR1 SGHNT, CDR2 YYREEE (reference sequence). The CDR3 extends over 13 amino acids. The CDR3 sequence is CASSYRGLNEQFF.

V usage is TRBV4-3 and J usage is TRBJ1-2. CDR3 size: 14 residues. Germline values: CDR1 LGHNA, CDR2 YSLEER. The CDR3: CASSQDARGYGYTF.

The chain carries TRBV7-2 and TRBJ1-4. CDR1 and CDR2 (germline): SGHTA, FQGNSA. The CDR3 totals 14 residues. The CDR3 region is CASSPHATNEKLFF.

This rearrangement joins TRBV12-5 to TRBJ1-4; TCRdb lists TRBD1, though no DNA is available to test this call. Germline V CDR1 and CDR2: LGHNT, FRNRAP. This CDR3 spans 13 amino acids. This chain's CDR3 is CASVDRGYEKLFF.

The chain is built from TRBV25-1 and TRBJ2-7; TCRdb reports TRBD1, a call that lacks DNA to check it against. Germline loops: CDR1 MGHDK, CDR2 SYGVNS. The CDR3 spans 14 residues. The CDR3 sequence is CASSRSGPLYEQYF.

This chain joins TRBV5-5 and TRBJ2-1; the D call from TCRdb, TRBD2, cannot be confirmed without DNA. This CDR3 spans 18 amino acids. Per the germline V gene, CDR1 is SGHKS and CDR2 is YYEKEE (reference sequence). CDR3 region: CASNRFGVSGGLGDEQFF.

V usage is TRBV5-1 and J usage is TRBJ2-1; TCRdb outputs TRBD2, but without DNA this stays unchecked. The CDR3 length is 12 residues. Germline CDR1 and CDR2: SGHRS and YFSETQ. CDR3 amino acids: CASSTRDWEQFF.

This chain joins TRBV7-2 and TRBJ2-2; there is no DNA to check the TCRdb D call of TRBD1. Germline V gene sequence: CDR1 SGHTA, CDR2 FQGNSA. CDR3 size: 16 residues. The CDR3 here is CASTTNWGGRTGELFF.

V usage is TRBV19 and J usage is TRBJ1-1. The CDR3 consists of 13 residues. From germline, CDR1 is LNHDA and CDR2 SQIVND (reference sequence). This CDR3 is CASSERSGTEAFF. The full variable domain, its missing parts supplied by reference TRBV19 and TRBJ1-1, is DGGITQSPKYLFRKEGQNVTLSCEQNLNHDAMYWYRQDPGQGLRLIYYSQIVNDFQKGDIAEGYSVSREKKESFPLTVTSAQKNPTAFYLCASSERSGTEAFFGQGTRLTVV.

The chain employs TRBV5-1 and TRBJ1-1; as DNA is missing, the TRBD1 call by TCRdb cannot be tested. The length of the CDR3 is 14 residues. The germline gives CDR1 SGHRS, CDR2 YFSETQ. CDR3 residues: CASSFGTGNTEAFF.

This chain links TRBV20-1 with TRBJ2-1. Looked up from germline, CDR1 is DFQATT and CDR2 is SNEGSKA (reference sequence). The CDR3 contains 12 residues. The CDR3 sequence: CSARIRTDEQFF.